One and the same sample provided the 26 T cell receptor beta chains below, sequenced in a study of T cell repertoires in cytomegalovirus infection. From the reads, TCRdb called clonotypes with MiXCR, one entry per CDR3 protein. Found here are about 830,000 distinct CDR3 sequences, about 30% of them singletons; the top ten hold around 11%. Their specific antigens are unknown. The sequencing used cultured CD8+ T cells from PBMCs, collected from culture after CMV antigen stimulation. All receptors come from a human donor in good health (CMV status not recorded). Some clones in this sample may be carry-over from other donors' samples.

The CDR3 spells CASGSPGDEQYF. The CDR3 bases are TGTGCCAGCGGATCCCCCGGAGACGAGCAGTACTTC. The chain links TRBV6-5 to TRBJ2-7; D uncertain. This CDR3 comprises 12 residues. Per germline, CDR1 MNHEY and CDR2 SVGAGI. The V end lost 8 bases, the J end lost 5 bases, and 13 bases lay between the germline ends.

At least ten counts were recorded for this clonotype. This chain connects TRBV6-6 to TRBJ1-5, with a tentative D call TRBD1 (6 bases). Trimming shortened V by 10 bases and J by 0 bases, and 22 bases separated the two germline ends. The CDR3 has 17 residues. The germline gives CDR1 MNHNY, CDR2 SVGAGI (reference sequence). CDR3 sequence reads: CANASGEKVDSNQPQHF. The CDR3 DNA reads as TGTGCCAACGCGTCAGGGGAAAAAGTAGATAGCAATCAGCCCCAGCATTTT.

This clonotype has at least ten counts. The genes are TRBV7-9 and TRBJ1-2, with D possibly TRBD1 on 5 matching bases. V lost 5 bases and J 0 bases, leaving 31 bases between the germline ends. CDR1 is SEHNR and CDR2 is FQNEAQ in the germline V gene (reference sequence). The CDR3 is made up of 21 amino acids. In DNA form, the CDR3 reads TGTGCCAGCAGCCCCCCGCCCCAACTAACCACCTATGGGGGAGCTAACTATGGCTACACCTTC. It codes for CASSPPPQLTTYGGANYGYTF.

The rearrangement joins TRBV9 to TRBJ2-3, with 10 positions matching TRBD1. Germline loops: CDR1 SGDLS, CDR2 YYNGEE. V was clipped by 2 bases and J by 3 bases; unmatched bases: 3. CDR3 length equals 15 residues. The CDR3 nucleotides read TGTGCCAGCAGCGTTGACAGGGGGCTGACAGATACGCAGTATTTT. It translates to CASSVDRGLTDTQYF.

The CDR3: CALLPGGLSTDTQYF. CDR3 sequence (DNA): TGTGCCTTGCTCCCAGGGGGCCTGAGCACAGATACGCAGTATTTT. The chain couples TRBV7-1 to TRBJ2-3; 8 nucleotides agree with TRBD1. TRBV7-1 carries the ORF label, with uncertain function. There are 15 residues in the CDR3. After removal of 11 bases from V and 0 bases from J, the junction contained 10 bases not matched to a gene.

This clonotype was observed at least ten times. The rearrangement links TRBV7-2 to TRBJ1-2; TRBD1 might be the D (6 bases). V lost 5 bases and J lost 4, with 17 bases in between. Per germline, CDR1 SGHTA and CDR2 FQGNSA. The CDR3 totals 15 residues. The CDR3: CASSLDQGHSYGYTF. DNA for the CDR3: TGTGCCAGCAGCCTAGATCAGGGACACTCCTATGGCTACACCTTC.

With respect to this clonotype: A clone one base away is much larger, so this may be a read error. The rearrangement joins TRBV12-3 or TRBV12-4 to TRBJ2-3; 10 nucleotides agree with TRBD1. The CDR3 contains 14 residues. V shed 10 bases and J 5 bases; nucleotides not matched to a gene: 9. The CDR3 region has the DNA TGTGCCAACAGACCGGGACAGGGGCTAGATACGCAGTATTTT. It codes for CANRPGQGLDTQYF.

The chain carries TRBV4-1 and TRBJ2-1; 10 positions agree with TRBD2. The V gene end was trimmed by 7 bases and the J gene end by 0 bases; junction bases not matched to a gene: 12. This CDR3 contains 18 residues. The germline V gene encodes CDR1 MGHRA and CDR2 YSYEKL. The chain's CDR3 is CASIGLAGDQSSYNEQFF. DNA of the CDR3: TGCGCCAGCATCGGGCTAGCGGGGGATCAAAGCTCCTACAATGAGCAGTTCTTC.

In this sample, this clonotype turned up a few times. The J gene is TRBJ2-3, the V gene TRBV12-5; 9 nucleotides line up with TRBD2. The CDR3 extends over 19 amino acids. CDR1 and CDR2 from the germline V gene are LGHNT and FRNRAP. J gave up 5 bases and V 1 base, and 16 bases lay outside the gene matches. CDR3: CASGLGHIIAGALGDTQYF. Written as DNA, the CDR3 is TGTGCTAGTGGTTTGGGCCACATAATAGCGGGGGCCTTGGGAGATACGCAGTATTTT.

The chain uses TRBV3-1 and TRBJ2-5; a weak D match, TRBD2 (6 bases). The CDR3 has 16 residues. Per germline, CDR1 LGHDT and CDR2 YNNKEL (reference sequence). The ends were cut back, 0 bases at V and 4 bases at J, with 15 bases in the middle. CDR3 DNA sequence: TGTGCCAGCAGCCAAGAGGGAGGTTTCAGGAGAGAGACCCAGTACTTC. Amino acids: CASSQEGGFRRETQYF.

This clonotype turned up a few times. This chain links TRBV7-9 with TRBJ2-7; 16 nucleotides line up with TRBD2. CDR3 length: 16 amino acids. Germline V gene sequence: CDR1 SEHNR, CDR2 FQNEAQ (reference sequence). V dropped 4 bases and J dropped 2; count of bases not matched to a gene: 2. Here the CDR3 reads CASSSGTSGGAYEQYF. CDR3 in DNA: TGTGCCAGCAGCTCCGGGACTAGCGGGGGGGCCTACGAGCAGTACTTC.

Comment on this clonotype: This may come from a read error, since a much larger clone is one base off. The J gene is TRBJ2-5, the V gene TRBV2; D remains ambiguous. The germline gives CDR1 SNHLY, CDR2 FYNNEI. CDR3 length: 12 residues. Trimming took off 2 bases at V and 5 bases at J, with 6 bases between the two ends. CDR3: CASSEWAETQYF. As DNA, the CDR3 is TGTGCCAGCAGTGAATGGGCGGAGACCCAGTACTTC.

This clonotype was seen at least ten times. V is TRBV7-2 and J is TRBJ2-3; a weak D match, TRBD2 (6 bases). The germline CDR1 and CDR2 sequences are SGHTA and FQGNSA. The CDR3 is 16 residues long. V shed 0 bases and J shed 7 bases, with 17 bases lying between them. The CDR3 spells CASSLAAGPLMNTQYF. The CDR3 DNA sequence: TGTGCCAGCAGCTTAGCGGCGGGGCCCCTCATGAATACGCAGTATTTT.

This clonotype has more than one count but fewer than ten. The rearrangement uses TRBV2 and TRBJ1-5, with D perhaps matching TRBD1 (5 bases). This CDR3 spans 16 amino acids. Germline lookup yields CDR1 SNHLY and CDR2 FYNNEI. The V end lost 4 bases, the J end lost 0 bases, and 13 bases lay between the germline ends. In DNA, the CDR3 is TGTGCCAGCAGTGTCTCCGGACAATATAGCAATCAGCCCCAGCATTTT. Translation: CASSVSGQYSNQPQHF.

This clonotype occurred many times. The genes are TRBV12-3 or TRBV12-4 and TRBJ1-1, with D possibly matching TRBD1 (6 bases). CDR3 size: 15 residues. Trimming pared 5 bases from V and 2 bases from J, leaving 15 bases between. The CDR3 loop is CASSLDRRLNTEAFF. Here the CDR3 DNA reads TGTGCCAGCAGTCTGGACAGACGACTCAACACTGAAGCTTTCTTT.

A single count supports this clonotype. This chain joins TRBV19 and TRBJ2-3; D ambiguous. CDR1 and CDR2 (germline): LNHDA, SQIVND (reference sequence). The length of the CDR3 is 15 residues. V was trimmed by 2 bases and J by 2 bases, leaving 11 bases between them. The CDR3 bases are TGTGCCAGTAGTATACGTAACCGGCCCACAGATACGCAGTATTTT. Residues: CASSIRNRPTDTQYF.

This clonotype was detected only a few times. The chain combines TRBV27 with TRBJ2-7; D is undetermined. This CDR3 comprises 14 residues. The V and J ends lost 5 bases and 2 bases respectively, with 13 bases between them. Per the germline V gene, CDR1 is MNHEY and CDR2 is SMNVEV (reference sequence). This CDR3 is CASSPTRPPYEQYF. The CDR3 coding sequence is TGTGCCAGCAGTCCGACACGTCCCCCCTACGAGCAGTACTTC.

There are a few counts of this clonotype. V is TRBV27 and J is TRBJ2-7; D perhaps matches TRBD1 (5 bases). The CDR3 runs to 15 residues. Germline V gene lookup returns CDR1 MNHEY and CDR2 SMNVEV (reference sequence). Trimming took off 0 bases at V and 1 base at J, with 10 bases between the two ends. CDR3 protein: CASSLSMDISYEQYF. CDR3 nucleotide sequence: TGTGCCAGCAGTTTATCGATGGACATTTCCTACGAGCAGTACTTC.

This clonotype turned up a few times. V is TRBV6-1 and J is TRBJ1-4, with TRBD1 identical over 7 bases. Germline values: CDR1 MNHNS, CDR2 SASEGT. CDR3 length equals 14 residues. Trimming cost V 5 bases and J 5 bases; bases outside gene matches: 5. The CDR3 reads CASSYGTDNEKLFF. The CDR3 nucleotides read TGTGCCAGCAGTTATGGGACAGACAATGAAAAACTGTTTTTT.

Comments on this clonotype: It may be a read error: a sequence one base away is much more abundant. The genes are TRBV7-8 and TRBJ2-7, with D maybe TRBD2 (5 bases). Germline V gene data show CDR1 as SGHVS and CDR2 as FQNEAQ. The CDR3 totals 13 residues. CDR3 sequence reads: CTSSLALPYEQYV. The CDR3 DNA is TGTACCAGCAGCTTAGCGCTCCCCTACGAGCAGTACGTC.

The gene calls are TRBV15 and TRBJ1-3; D is uncertain. The CDR3 consists of 12 residues. V was pared by 3 bases and J by 1 base, with 1 base between. Germline V lookup: CDR1 LNHNV, CDR2 YYDKDF (reference sequence). As DNA, the CDR3 is TGTGCCACCAGCAGGTCTGGAAACACCATATATTTT. It specifies CATSRSGNTIYF.

The table lists this clonotype with a few counts. The V gene is TRBV7-6, the J gene TRBJ2-2, with D maybe TRBD2 (5 bases). V dropped 4 bases and J dropped 4 bases, with 10 bases sitting between them. CDR3 length equals 14 residues. Germline-derived CDR1 and CDR2 are SGHVS and FNYEAQ. CDR3 in amino acids: CASSSRGVTGELFF. Here the CDR3 DNA reads TGTGCCAGCAGCTCCCGGGGAGTCACCGGGGAGCTGTTTTTT.

The chain joins TRBV4-2 to TRBJ1-6; TRBD1 matches at 10 bases. The V segment lost 4 bases and the J segment 7 bases; nucleotides outside the gene matches: 4. The CDR3 is 15 residues long. Germline V gene lookup returns CDR1 LGHNA and CDR2 YNFKEQ. DNA of the CDR3: TGTGCCAGCAGCCTAAGGACAGGGGGAAATTCACCCCTCCACTTT. Residues: CASSLRTGGNSPLHF.

The chain has TRBV6-6 and TRBJ2-1; 11 bases are shared with TRBD2. The V and J ends lost 2 bases and 5 bases, in that order; junction bases with no gene match: 5. This CDR3 has 16 amino acids. Germline V CDR1 and CDR2: MNHNY, SVGAGI (reference sequence). CDR3: CASSYRLAGGNNEQFF. The DNA for the CDR3 is TGTGCCAGCAGTTACCGGCTAGCGGGGGGAAACAATGAGCAGTTCTTC.

Many counts were recorded for this clonotype. Germline is not matched at one junction end, which may reflect a read error. This chain links TRBV7-8 with TRBJ2-1, with 12 nucleotides matching TRBD2. Germline CDR1 and CDR2: SGHVS and FQNEAQ. The CDR3 loop spans 17 amino acids. The CDR3 region is CASSVASGTSGFNEQFF. Here the CDR3 DNA reads TGTGCCAGCAGCGTAGCTTCCGGGACTAGCGGGTTCAATGAGCAGTTCTTC.

The V call is TRBV6-5, the J call TRBJ2-1, with a tentative D call TRBD1 (5 bases). With 0 bases removed from V and 0 bases from J, the gap between germline ends came to 9 bases. The CDR3 consists of 16 residues. CDR1 and CDR2 (germline): MNHEY, SVGAGI. The CDR3 region has the DNA TGTGCCAGCAGTTACTCTGACAGCAGCTCCTACAATGAGCAGTTCTTC. Its translation: CASSYSDSSSYNEQFF.